Listed below are T cell receptor beta chains from one sample, sequenced in a study of blood T cell repertoires in COVID-19. Only in-frame clones appear in the TCRdb table, and some are missing; sequencing was by immunoSEQ multiplex PCR. The sample lists about 200,000 clones, approximately 80% occurring once. Sequencing was done on a sample of peripheral blood. These receptor sequences come from a man aged 35 to 55 with acute or convalescent COVID-19. Each CDR3 is given with its conserved first and last residue. D genes are given only for firm matches. Where a row states a size, it is once, few, many or the class of an expanded clone; other rows omit it.

D,V,size,J,CDR3,DNA
NA,TRBV5-1,NA,TRBJ2-7,CASSLADSGTYEQYF,TGCGCCAGCAGCTTGGCTGATAGCGGAACCTACGAGCAGTACTTC
NA,TRBV5-1,NA,TRBJ1-1,CASSLPGQQNTEAFF,TGCGCCAGCAGCTTACCTGGACAGCAGAACACTGAAGCTTTCTTT
NA,TRBV5-1,NA,TRBJ2-2,CASSHDLSGRRSGELFF,TGCGCCAGCAGCCACGATCTCTCTGGGCGTCGGTCCGGGGAGCTGTTTTTT
TRBD1,TRBV2,NA,TRBJ1-6,CASSQTQGAMGSPLHF,TGTGCCAGCAGTCAAACCCAGGGGGCGATGGGTTCACCCCTCCACTTT
NA,TRBV5-1,NA,TRBJ1-4,CASSLGSRGGYWEKLFF,TGCGCCAGCAGCTTGGGAAGCCGCGGGGGGTATTGGGAAAAACTGTTTTTT
TRBD1,TRBV13,NA,TRBJ1-2,CASSLNLGQTLRGYTF,TGTGCCAGCAGCCTGAACTTGGGACAGACTCTACGTGGCTACACCTTC
NA,TRBV4-1,few,TRBJ1-1,CASSQADRPVVAFF,TGCGCCAGCAGCCAAGCCGACAGGCCGGTCGTTGCTTTCTTT
TRBD2,TRBV11-3,NA,TRBJ2-2,CASSLLAGVTGELFF,TGTGCCAGCAGCTTACTAGCGGGAGTAACCGGGGAGCTGTTTTTT
NA,TRBV28,NA,TRBJ1-2,CASRGGATSRGYTF,TGTGCCAGCAGAGGGGGGGCCACCTCCCGGGGCTACACCTTC
TRBD2,TRBV6-5,NA,TRBJ2-3,CASSYGSGGGDTQYF,TGTGCCAGCAGTTACGGGTCGGGAGGTGGCGATACGCAGTATTTT
NA,TRBV11-2,once,TRBJ2-5,CASSLLQETQYF,TGTGCCAGCAGCTTACTCCAAGAGACCCAGTACTTC
TRBD1,TRBV19,NA,TRBJ1-2,CASSGEYTGESGYTF,TGTGCCAGTAGTGGGGAATACACAGGGGAGTCTGGCTACACCTTC
NA,TRBV6-5,NA,TRBJ1-1,CASSYSAGIPTEAFF,TGTGCCAGCAGTTACTCGGCAGGGATCCCCACTGAAGCTTTCTTT
NA,TRBV20-1,NA,TRBJ2-3,CSASPGGPDTQYF,TGCAGTGCTAGTCCTGGCGGGCCAGATACGCAGTATTTT
TRBD1,TRBV18,few,TRBJ2-7,CASSLMSADRGYEQYF,TGTGCCAGCTCACTCATGTCCGCGGACAGGGGTTACGAGCAGTACTTC
TRBD2,TRBV11-2,NA,TRBJ2-1,CASSFSGRAVYEQFF,TGTGCCAGCAGCTTCAGCGGGAGGGCCGTATATGAGCAGTTCTTC
TRBD1,TRBV9,few,TRBJ1-5,CASSRTGGNQPQHF,TGTGCCAGCAGTCGGACAGGGGGAAATCAGCCCCAGCATTTT
TRBD1,TRBV24-1,NA,TRBJ2-2,CAAQGDTGELFF,TGTGCCGCCCAGGGGGACACCGGGGAGCTGTTTTTT
TRBD2,TRBV9,NA,TRBJ2-1,CASSVGLAGGYNEQFF,TGTGCCAGCAGCGTGGGACTAGCGGGGGGATACAATGAGCAGTTCTTC
NA,TRBV12-3/TRBV12-4,once,TRBJ1-2,CASSSGSYGYTF,TGTGCCAGCAGCTCCGGGAGCTATGGCTACACCTTC
TRBD2,TRBV11-3,NA,TRBJ2-1,CASSFSGTSGLDEQFF,TGTGCCAGCAGCTTCTCCGGGACTAGTGGGCTCGATGAGCAGTTCTTC
NA,TRBV12-3/TRBV12-4,NA,TRBJ1-2,CASSAFGTYYTF,TGTGCCAGCAGTGCCTTCGGGACTTACTACACCTTC
NA,TRBV6-5,NA,TRBJ2-1,CASSQESYNEQFF,TGTGCCAGCTCCCAGGAATCCTACAATGAGCAGTTCTTC
TRBD2,TRBV7-9,NA,TRBJ2-3,CASSLARVAGVSSADTQYF,TGTGCCAGCAGCTTAGCCCGAGTAGCGGGAGTTTCGAGCGCAGATACGCAGTATTTT
NA,TRBV5-1,few,TRBJ2-5,CASSFGAISETQYF,TGCGCCAGCAGCTTTGGGGCGATCTCAGAGACCCAGTACTTC
TRBD1,TRBV6-2/TRBV6-3,few,TRBJ2-1,CASSPQRGQTYNEQFF,TGTGCCAGCAGCCCCCAAAGGGGGCAGACCTACAATGAGCAGTTCTTC
NA,TRBV27,NA,TRBJ1-1,CASSRFSVSPTEAFF,TGTGCCAGCAGTCGATTCAGTGTTTCTCCCACTGAAGCTTTCTTT
NA,TRBV5-1,NA,TRBJ1-5,CASSLSFNQPQHF,TGCGCCAGCAGCTTGTCTTTCAATCAGCCCCAGCATTTT
NA,TRBV12-5,NA,TRBJ2-1,CASGLVSGQFF,TGTGCTAGTGGTTTGGTGAGTGGGCAGTTCTTC
TRBD1,TRBV12-5,NA,TRBJ1-1,CASGLGQGVGTEAFF,TGTGCTAGTGGTTTGGGACAGGGCGTGGGCACTGAAGCTTTCTTT
TRBD2,TRBV5-1,NA,TRBJ2-3,CASSLGATTSPGTDTQYF,TGCGCCAGCAGCTTGGGAGCTACGACTAGCCCGGGCACAGATACGCAGTATTTT
TRBD2,TRBV30,once,TRBJ2-2,CAWSVGLAGGPNTGELFF,TGTGCCTGGAGTGTTGGACTAGCGGGAGGGCCGAACACCGGGGAGCTGTTTTTT
TRBD1,TRBV19,few,TRBJ2-2,CASRGTGVAGELFF,TGTGCCAGTAGAGGGACAGGGGTGGCCGGGGAGCTGTTTTTT
TRBD1,TRBV6-5,NA,TRBJ2-7,CAIKKGQLYEQYF,TGTGCCATAAAAAAGGGACAGCTATACGAGCAGTACTTC
TRBD1,TRBV5-4,NA,TRBJ2-7,CASSPRTGSYEQYF,TGTGCCAGCAGCCCTCGGACAGGGAGCTACGAGCAGTACTTC
NA,TRBV3-1/TRBV3-2,once,TRBJ2-5,CASSQEWGRETQYF,TGTGCCAGCAGCCAAGAATGGGGCCGGGAGACCCAGTACTTC
TRBD2,TRBV11-2,NA,TRBJ2-5,CASSLTSGSEGETQYF,TGTGCCAGCAGCTTAACTAGCGGGAGCGAGGGAGAGACCCAGTACTTC
NA,TRBV3-1/TRBV3-2,NA,TRBJ1-1,CASSHMRGGDTEAFF,TGTGCCAGCAGCCACATGAGGGGAGGGGACACTGAAGCTTTCTTT
NA,TRBV7-9,NA,TRBJ1-2,CASSLITDGYTF,TGTGCCAGCAGCCTTATTACTGATGGCTACACCTTC
TRBD2,TRBV7-6,NA,TRBJ2-7,CASSLEVGRVAYEQYF,TGTGCCAGCAGCTTAGAGGTGGGGAGGGTGGCCTACGAGCAGTACTTC
TRBD1,TRBV5-1,NA,TRBJ1-2,CASSLAGTGGYGYTF,TGCGCCAGCAGCTTGGCCGGGACAGGGGGCTATGGCTACACCTTC
TRBD1,TRBV24-1,few,TRBJ1-5,CATSVGQGQPQHF,TGTGCCACCAGTGTGGGACAGGGTCAGCCCCAGCATTTT
TRBD2,TRBV4-2,NA,TRBJ2-2,CASSQEGGRNTGELFF,TGTGCCAGCAGCCAAGAAGGCGGGAGAAACACCGGGGAGCTGTTTTTT
TRBD1,TRBV6-5,few,TRBJ1-6,CASSYGTGVSPLHF,TGTGCCAGCAGTTACGGGACAGGGGTTTCACCCCTCCACTTT
NA,TRBV29-1,NA,TRBJ2-5,CSVEDLGQPQYF,TGCAGCGTTGAAGACTTAGGACAGCCCCAGTACTTC
NA,TRBV5-1,NA,TRBJ1-1,CASSEGRLNTEAFF,TGCGCCAGCAGCGAGGGGAGGTTGAACACTGAAGCTTTCTTT
NA,TRBV5-1,NA,TRBJ1-4,CASSSRGSEKLFF,TGCGCCAGCAGCAGTCGGGGGAGTGAAAAACTGTTTTTT
TRBD1,TRBV6-5,NA,TRBJ2-7,CASSYLQQGYEQYF,TGTGCCAGCAGTTACTTGCAACAGGGGTACGAGCAGTACTTC